Listed below are T cell receptor beta chains from one sample, sequenced in a study of blood T cell repertoires in COVID-19. Method: immunoSEQ multiplex PCR; TCRdb's copy keeps in-frame clones and lacks some. The repertoire holds tens of thousands of clones, over 75% seen once, with around 4% in the top ten. Sequenced input: peripheral blood. The receptors were gathered from a man in his 60s with acute or convalescent COVID-19. Each CDR3 is given with its conserved first and last residue. A D gene is named only where the DNA matches it firmly.

>TRBV7-8|.
CASSRTINPGQEKLFF
>TRBV5-1|TRBD2
CASSTGLAGVTGELFF
>TRBV29-1|TRBD1
CSIKGQGDGAEAFF
>TRBV7-9|.
CASSQGAGDNSPLHF
>TRBV5-1|.
CASSPTIAEETQYF
>TRBV19|TRBD1
CASIPGQGGNQPQHF
>TRBV19|TRBD1
CASKVWDSNGYTF
>TRBV7-7|.
CASSPRQGRATGELFF
>TRBV19|TRBD1
CASIGTGGEKLFF
>TRBV29-1|TRBD1
CSVGQGARDQPQHF
>TRBV11-3|.
CASSLSPNRDGEQYF
>TRBV15|.
CATSTQETQYF
>TRBV30|TRBD1
CALFRDRGRAGANVLTF
>TRBV7-2|TRBD1
CASSPQQGANQPQHF
>TRBV3-1/TRBV3-2|.
CASSQGSATGELFF
>TRBV29-1|TRBD1
CSIGTGSSEQYF
>TRBV14|.
CASSRNRGYEQYF
>TRBV27|.
CASREGGEGYTF
>TRBV3-1/TRBV3-2|.
CASSQTGEAFF
>TRBV5-1|TRBD1
CASSTGTGFYEQYF
>TRBV30|TRBD1
CAWSTTGEQPQHF
>TRBV19|TRBD2
CASSIGGGRGPDTQYF
>TRBV3-1/TRBV3-2|TRBD2
CASSQRAGATDTQYF
>TRBV5-4|TRBD2
CASSVSGGASDEQFF
>TRBV11-2|TRBD1
CASSKDRAENQPQHF
>TRBV12-3/TRBV12-4|.
CASTENGGLEAFF
>TRBV9|TRBD1
CASSYSRDSGPGRYTF
>TRBV7-9|TRBD1
CASSFQEFRGPGANVLTF
>TRBV5-1|.
CASSLGGQEPSF
>TRBV4-1|TRBD1
CASSQERTPAGGYTEAFF
>TRBV6-6|TRBD2
CASRPGLAGAAGELFF
>TRBV19|TRBD2
CASTSAGGLGGELFF
>TRBV12-3/TRBV12-4|.
CASRRAGNTEAFF